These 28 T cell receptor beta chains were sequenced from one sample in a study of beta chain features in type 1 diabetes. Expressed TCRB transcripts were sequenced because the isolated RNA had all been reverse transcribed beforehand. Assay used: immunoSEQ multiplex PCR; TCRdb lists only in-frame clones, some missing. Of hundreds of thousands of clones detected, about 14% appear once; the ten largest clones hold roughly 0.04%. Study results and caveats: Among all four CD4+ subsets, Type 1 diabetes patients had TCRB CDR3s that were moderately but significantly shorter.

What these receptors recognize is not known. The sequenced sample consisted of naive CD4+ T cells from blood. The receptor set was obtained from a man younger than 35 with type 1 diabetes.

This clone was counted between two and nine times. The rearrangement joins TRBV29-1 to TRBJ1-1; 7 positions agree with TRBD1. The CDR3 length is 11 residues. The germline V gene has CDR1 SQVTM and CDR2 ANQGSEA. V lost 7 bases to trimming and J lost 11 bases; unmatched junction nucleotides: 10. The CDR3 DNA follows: TGCAGCGGAAGTACAGGGGCGCTGGCTTTCTTT. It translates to CSGSTGALAFF.

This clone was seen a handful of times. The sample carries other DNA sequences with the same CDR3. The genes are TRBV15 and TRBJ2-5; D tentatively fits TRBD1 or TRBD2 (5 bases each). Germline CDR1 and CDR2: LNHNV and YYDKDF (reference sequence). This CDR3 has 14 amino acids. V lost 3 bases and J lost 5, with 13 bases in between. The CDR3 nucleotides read TGTGCCACCAGCAGGGATCGGGGCGACGAGACCCAGTACTTC. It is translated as CATSRDRGDETQYF. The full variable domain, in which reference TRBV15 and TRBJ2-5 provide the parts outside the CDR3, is DAMVIQNPRYQVTQFGKPVTLSCSQTLNHNVMYWYQQKSSQAPKLLFHYYDKDFNNEADTPDNFQSRRPNTSFCFLDIRSPGLGDTAMYLCATSRDRGDETQYFGPGTRLLVL.

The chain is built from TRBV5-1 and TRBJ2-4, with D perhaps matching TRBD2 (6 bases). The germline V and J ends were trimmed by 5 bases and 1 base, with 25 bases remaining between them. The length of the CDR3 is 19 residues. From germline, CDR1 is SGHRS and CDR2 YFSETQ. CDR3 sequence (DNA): TGCGCCAGCAGTCCCGGCGTAATTAGCGGTCGAGGGGCCAAAAACATTCAGTACTTC. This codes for CASSPGVISGRGAKNIQYF.

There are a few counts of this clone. The DNA of the CDR3 is TGTGCCAGCAGCTTAATCGGACTAGGTGGGACGCAGTATTTT. It codes for CASSLIGLGGTQYF. The chain couples TRBV7-2 to TRBJ2-3, with TRBD2 identical over 7 bases. The trim removed 2 bases at V and 9 bases at J, leaving 8 bases unmatched. The CDR3 is 14 amino acids. Germline CDR1 is SGHTA and CDR2 is FQGNSA.

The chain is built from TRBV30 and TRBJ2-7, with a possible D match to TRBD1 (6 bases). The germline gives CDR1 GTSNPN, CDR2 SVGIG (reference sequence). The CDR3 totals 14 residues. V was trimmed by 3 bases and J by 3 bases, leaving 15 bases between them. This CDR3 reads CAWSPGTFFYEQYF. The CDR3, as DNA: TGTGCCTGGAGCCCCGGGACATTCTTCTACGAGCAGTACTTC.

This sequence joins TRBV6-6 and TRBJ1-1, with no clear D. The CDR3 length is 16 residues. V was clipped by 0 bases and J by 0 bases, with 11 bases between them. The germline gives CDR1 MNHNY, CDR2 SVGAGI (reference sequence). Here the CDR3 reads CASSYSSPRVNTEAFF. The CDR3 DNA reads TGTGCCAGCAGTTACTCGAGTCCACGCGTGAACACTGAAGCTTTCTTT.

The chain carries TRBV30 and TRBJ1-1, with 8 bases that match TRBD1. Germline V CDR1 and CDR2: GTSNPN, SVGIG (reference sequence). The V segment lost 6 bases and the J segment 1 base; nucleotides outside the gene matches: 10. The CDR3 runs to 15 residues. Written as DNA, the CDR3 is TGTGCCTGCAAGACAGGGGAAATCTGGAACACTGAAGCTTTCTTT. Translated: CACKTGEIWNTEAFF. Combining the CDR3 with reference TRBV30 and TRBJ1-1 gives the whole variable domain SQTIHQWPATLVQPVGSPLSLECTVEGTSNPNLYWYRQAAGRGLQLLFYSVGIGQISSEVPQNLSASRPQDRQFILSSKKLLLSDSGFYLCACKTGEIWNTEAFFGQGTRLTVV.

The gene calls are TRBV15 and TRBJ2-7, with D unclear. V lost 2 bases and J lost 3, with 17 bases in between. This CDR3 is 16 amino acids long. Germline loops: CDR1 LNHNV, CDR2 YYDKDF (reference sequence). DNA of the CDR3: TGTGCCACCAGCAGACCCGCGGAGACACCGGACTACGAGCAGTACTTC. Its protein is CATSRPAETPDYEQYF.

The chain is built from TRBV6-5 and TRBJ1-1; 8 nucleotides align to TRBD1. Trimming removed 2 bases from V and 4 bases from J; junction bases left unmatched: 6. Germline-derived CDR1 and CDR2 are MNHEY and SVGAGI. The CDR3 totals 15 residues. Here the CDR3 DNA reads TGTGCCAGCAGTTACGGCGGACAGGGAGGCACTGAAGCTTTCTTT. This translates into CASSYGGQGGTEAFF.

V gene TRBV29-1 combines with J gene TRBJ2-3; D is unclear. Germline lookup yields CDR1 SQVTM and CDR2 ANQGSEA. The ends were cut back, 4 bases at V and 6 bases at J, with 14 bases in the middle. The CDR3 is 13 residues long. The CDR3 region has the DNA TGCAGCGTTGTGTCCCTAGTGAGGGATACGCAGTATTTT. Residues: CSVVSLVRDTQYF.

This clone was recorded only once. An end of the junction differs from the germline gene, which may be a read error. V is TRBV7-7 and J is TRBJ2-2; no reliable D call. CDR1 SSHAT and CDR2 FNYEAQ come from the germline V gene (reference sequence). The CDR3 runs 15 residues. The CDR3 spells CASSSTGPPIGELFF. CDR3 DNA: TGTGCTAGCAGCTCCACCGGGCCTCCCATCGGGGAGCTGTTTTTT.

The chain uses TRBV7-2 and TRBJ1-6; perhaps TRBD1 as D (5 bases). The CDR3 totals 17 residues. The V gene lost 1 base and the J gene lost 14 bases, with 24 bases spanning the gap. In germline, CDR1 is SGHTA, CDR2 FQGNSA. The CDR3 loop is CASSLGPLGGGGLALHF. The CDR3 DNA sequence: TGTGCCAGCAGCTTAGGGCCTTTGGGGGGTGGAGGATTAGCCCTCCACTTT.

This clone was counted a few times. CDR3 sequence (DNA): TGTGCCAGCAAAAGACAGGGCGAGAATTCACCCCTCCACTTT. Protein product: CASKRQGENSPLHF. V is TRBV19 and J is TRBJ1-6, with TRBD1 identical over 7 bases. The CDR3 spans 14 residues. CDR1 is LNHDA, CDR2 SQIVND, per germline (reference sequence). Trimming cost V 9 bases and J 7 bases; bases outside gene matches: 9. Full variable domain (rest looked up from reference TRBV19 and TRBJ1-6): DGGITQSPKYLFRKEGQNVTLSCEQNLNHDAMYWYRQDPGQGLRLIYYSQIVNDFQKGDIAEGYSVSREKKESFPLTVTSAQKNPTAFYLCASKRQGENSPLHFGNGTRLTVT.

The CDR3 region is CASSPWAPPYEQYF. In nucleotides, the CDR3 is TGTGCCAGCAGCCCTTGGGCACCTCCCTACGAGCAGTACTTC. The chain joins TRBV7-9 to TRBJ2-7; D is uncertain. V gave up 5 bases and J gave up 2 bases, with 13 bases separating them. CDR3 length equals 14 residues. Germline V CDR1 and CDR2: SEHNR, FQNEAQ (reference sequence).

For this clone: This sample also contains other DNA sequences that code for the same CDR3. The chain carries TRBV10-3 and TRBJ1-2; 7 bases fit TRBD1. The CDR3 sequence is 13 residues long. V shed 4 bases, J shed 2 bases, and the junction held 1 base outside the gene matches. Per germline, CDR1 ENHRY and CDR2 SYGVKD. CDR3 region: CAISGQGNYGYTF. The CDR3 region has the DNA TGTGCCATCAGTGGACAGGGAAACTATGGCTACACCTTC.

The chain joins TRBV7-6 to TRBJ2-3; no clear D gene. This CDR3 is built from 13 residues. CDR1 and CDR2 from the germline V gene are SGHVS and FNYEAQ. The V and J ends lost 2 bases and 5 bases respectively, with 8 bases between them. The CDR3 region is CASSLPTGDTQYF. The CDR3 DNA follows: TGTGCCAGCAGCTTACCGACGGGAGATACGCAGTATTTT.

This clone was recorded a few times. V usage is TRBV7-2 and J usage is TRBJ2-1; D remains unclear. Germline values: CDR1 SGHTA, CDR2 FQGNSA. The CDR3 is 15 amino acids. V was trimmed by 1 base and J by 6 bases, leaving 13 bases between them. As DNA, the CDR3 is TGTGCCAGCAGCTTAGTTGAGTACGTGCGCAATGAGCAGTTCTTC. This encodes CASSLVEYVRNEQFF. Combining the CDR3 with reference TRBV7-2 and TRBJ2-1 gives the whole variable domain GAGVSQSPSNKVTEKGKDVELRCDPISGHTALYWYRQSLGQGLEFLIYFQGNSAPDKSGLPSDRFSAERTGGSVSTLTIQRTQQEDSAVYLCASSLVEYVRNEQFFGPGTRLTVL.

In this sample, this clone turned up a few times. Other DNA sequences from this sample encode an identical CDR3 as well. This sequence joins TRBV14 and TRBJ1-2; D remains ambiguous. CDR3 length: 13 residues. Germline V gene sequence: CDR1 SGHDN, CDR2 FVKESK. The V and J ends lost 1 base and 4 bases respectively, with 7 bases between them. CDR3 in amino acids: CASSQGVGYGYTF. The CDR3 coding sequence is TGTGCCAGCAGCCAAGGGGTGGGCTATGGCTACACCTTC.

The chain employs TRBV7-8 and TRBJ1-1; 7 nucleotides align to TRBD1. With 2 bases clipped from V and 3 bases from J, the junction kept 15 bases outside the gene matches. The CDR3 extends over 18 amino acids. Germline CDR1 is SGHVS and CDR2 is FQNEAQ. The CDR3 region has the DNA TGTGCCAGCAGCTTAATTACTCTCAGGGGGAGCCGAGACACTGAAGCTTTCTTT. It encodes CASSLITLRGSRDTEAFF.

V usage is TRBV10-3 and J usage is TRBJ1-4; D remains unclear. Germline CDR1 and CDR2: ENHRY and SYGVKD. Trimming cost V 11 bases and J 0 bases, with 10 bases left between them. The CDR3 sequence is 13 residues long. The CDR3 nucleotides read TGTGCCGCGAGGGATGCAACTAATGAAAAACTGTTTTTT. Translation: CAARDATNEKLFF.

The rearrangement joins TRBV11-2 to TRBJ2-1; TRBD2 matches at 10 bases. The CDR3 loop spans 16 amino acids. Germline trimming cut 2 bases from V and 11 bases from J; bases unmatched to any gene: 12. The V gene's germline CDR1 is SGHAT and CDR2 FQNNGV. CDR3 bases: TGTGCCAGCAGCTTAACCGGGTCTAGCGGGGGAGTTAAGCAGTTCTTC. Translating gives CASSLTGSSGGVKQFF.

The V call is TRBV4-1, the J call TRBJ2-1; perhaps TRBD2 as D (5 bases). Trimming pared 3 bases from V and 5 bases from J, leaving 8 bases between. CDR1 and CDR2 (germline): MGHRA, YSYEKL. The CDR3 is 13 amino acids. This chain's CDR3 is CASSQEANNEQFF. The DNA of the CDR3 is TGCGCCAGCAGCCAGGAGGCGAACAATGAGCAGTTCTTC.

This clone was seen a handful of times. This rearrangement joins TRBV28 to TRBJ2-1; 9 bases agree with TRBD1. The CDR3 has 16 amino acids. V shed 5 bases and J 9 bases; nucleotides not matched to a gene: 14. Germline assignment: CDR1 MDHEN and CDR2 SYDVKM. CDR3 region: CASSKTTGTGIREQFF. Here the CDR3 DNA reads TGTGCCAGCAGTAAGACCACCGGGACAGGGATTCGTGAGCAGTTCTTC.

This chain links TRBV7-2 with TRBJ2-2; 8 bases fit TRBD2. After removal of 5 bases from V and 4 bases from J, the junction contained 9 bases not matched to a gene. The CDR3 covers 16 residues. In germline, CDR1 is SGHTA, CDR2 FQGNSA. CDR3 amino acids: CASSRLGLAGTGELFF. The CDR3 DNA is TGTGCCAGCAGCCGCCTAGGACTAGCTGGCACCGGGGAGCTGTTTTTT. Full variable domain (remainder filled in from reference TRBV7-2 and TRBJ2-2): GAGVSQSPSNKVTEKGKDVELRCDPISGHTALYWYRQSLGQGLEFLIYFQGNSAPDKSGLPSDRFSAERTGGSVSTLTIQRTQQEDSAVYLCASSRLGLAGTGELFFGEGSRLTVL.

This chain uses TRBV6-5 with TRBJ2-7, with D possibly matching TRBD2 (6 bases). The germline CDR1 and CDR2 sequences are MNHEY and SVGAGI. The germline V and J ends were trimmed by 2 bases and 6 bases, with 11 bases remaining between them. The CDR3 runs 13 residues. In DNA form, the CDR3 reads TGTGCCAGCAGTTACCGGGCGGGGTCCGAGCAGTACTTC. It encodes CASSYRAGSEQYF.

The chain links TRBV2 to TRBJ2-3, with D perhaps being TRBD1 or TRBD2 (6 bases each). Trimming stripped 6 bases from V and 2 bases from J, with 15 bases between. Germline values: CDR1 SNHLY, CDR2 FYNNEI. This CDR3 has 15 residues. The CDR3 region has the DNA TGTGCCAGCAGGGAACCAGGGGAGGTCACAGATACGCAGTATTTT. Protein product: CASREPGEVTDTQYF.

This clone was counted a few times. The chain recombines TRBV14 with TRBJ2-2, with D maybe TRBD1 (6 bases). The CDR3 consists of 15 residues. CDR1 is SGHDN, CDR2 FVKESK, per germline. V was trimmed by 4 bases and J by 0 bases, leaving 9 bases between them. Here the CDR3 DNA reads TGTGCCAGCAGCCCGTACAGGGCGAACACCGGGGAGCTGTTTTTT. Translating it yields CASSPYRANTGELFF.

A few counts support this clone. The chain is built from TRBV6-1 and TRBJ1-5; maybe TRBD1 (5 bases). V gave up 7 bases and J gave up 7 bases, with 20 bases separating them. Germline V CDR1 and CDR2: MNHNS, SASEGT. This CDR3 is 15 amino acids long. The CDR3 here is CASNAYAGMGQPQHF. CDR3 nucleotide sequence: TGTGCCAGCAACGCTTACGCAGGGATGGGGCAGCCCCAGCATTTT.